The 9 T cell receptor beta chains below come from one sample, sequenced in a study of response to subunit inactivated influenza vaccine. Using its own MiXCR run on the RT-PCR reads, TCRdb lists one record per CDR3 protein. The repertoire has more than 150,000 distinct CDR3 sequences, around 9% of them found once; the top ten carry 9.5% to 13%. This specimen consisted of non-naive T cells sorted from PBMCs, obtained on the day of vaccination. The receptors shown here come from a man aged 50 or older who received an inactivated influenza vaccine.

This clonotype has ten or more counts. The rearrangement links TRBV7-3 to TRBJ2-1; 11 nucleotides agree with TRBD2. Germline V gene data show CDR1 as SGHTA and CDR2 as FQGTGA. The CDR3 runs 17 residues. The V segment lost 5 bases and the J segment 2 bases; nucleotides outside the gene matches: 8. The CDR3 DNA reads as TGTGCCAGCAGCGCAACCGGGACTAGCGGAACCTACAATGAGCAGTTCTTC. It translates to CASSATGTSGTYNEQFF.

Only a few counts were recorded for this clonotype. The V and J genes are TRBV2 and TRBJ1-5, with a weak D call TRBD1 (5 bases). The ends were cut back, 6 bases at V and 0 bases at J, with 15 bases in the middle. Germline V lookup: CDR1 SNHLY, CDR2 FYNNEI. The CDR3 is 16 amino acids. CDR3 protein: CASRPGTDYSNQPQHF. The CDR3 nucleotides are TGTGCCAGCAGGCCGGGGACGGACTATAGCAATCAGCCCCAGCATTTT.

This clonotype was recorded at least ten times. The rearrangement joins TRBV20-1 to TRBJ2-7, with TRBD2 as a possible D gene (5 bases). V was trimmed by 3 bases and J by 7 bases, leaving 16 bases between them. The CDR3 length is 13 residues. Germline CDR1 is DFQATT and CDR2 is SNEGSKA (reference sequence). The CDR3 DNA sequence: TGCAGTGCTAGGCAGCAGTCAAGAGGGGAGCAGTACTTC. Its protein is CSARQQSRGEQYF.

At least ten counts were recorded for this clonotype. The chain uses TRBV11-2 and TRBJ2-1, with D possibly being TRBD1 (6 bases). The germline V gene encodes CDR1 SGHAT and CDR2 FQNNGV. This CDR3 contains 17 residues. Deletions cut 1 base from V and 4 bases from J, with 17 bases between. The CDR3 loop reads CASSLVRGRARYNEQFF. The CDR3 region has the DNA TGTGCCAGCAGCTTAGTCAGGGGTAGGGCACGATACAATGAGCAGTTCTTC.

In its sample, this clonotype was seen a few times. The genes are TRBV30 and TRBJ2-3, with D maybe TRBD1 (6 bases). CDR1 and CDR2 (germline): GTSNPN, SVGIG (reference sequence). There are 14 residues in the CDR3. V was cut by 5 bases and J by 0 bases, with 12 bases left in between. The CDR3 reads CAWGTTGSTDTQYF. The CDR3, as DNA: TGTGCCTGGGGTACCACAGGGAGCACAGATACGCAGTATTTT.

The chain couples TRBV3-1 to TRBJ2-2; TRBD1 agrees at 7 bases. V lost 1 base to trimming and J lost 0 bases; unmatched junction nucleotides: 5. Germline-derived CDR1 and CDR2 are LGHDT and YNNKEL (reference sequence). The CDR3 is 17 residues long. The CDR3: CASSQAATGSNTGELFF. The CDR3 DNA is TGTGCCAGCAGCCAAGCCGCGACAGGGTCGAACACCGGGGAGCTGTTTTTT. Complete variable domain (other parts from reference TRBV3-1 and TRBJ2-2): DTAVSQTPKYLVTQMGNDKSIKCEQNLGHDTMYWYKQDSKKFLKIMFSYNNKELIINETVPNRFSPKSPDKAHLNLHINSLELGDSAVYFCASSQAATGSNTGELFFGEGSRLTVL.

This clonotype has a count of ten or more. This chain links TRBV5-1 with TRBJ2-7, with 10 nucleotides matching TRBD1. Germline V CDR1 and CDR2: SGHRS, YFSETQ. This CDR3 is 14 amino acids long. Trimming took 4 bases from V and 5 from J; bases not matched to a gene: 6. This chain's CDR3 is CASSLGTGVHEQYF. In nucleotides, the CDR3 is TGCGCCAGCAGCCTGGGGACAGGGGTCCACGAGCAGTACTTC.

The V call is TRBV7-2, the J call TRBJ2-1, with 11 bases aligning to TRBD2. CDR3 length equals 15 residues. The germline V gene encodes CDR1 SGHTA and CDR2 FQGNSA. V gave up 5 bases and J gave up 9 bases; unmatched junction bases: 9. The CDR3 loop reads CASSQGGTSGGEQFF. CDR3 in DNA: TGTGCCAGCAGCCAGGGGGGGACTAGCGGCGGTGAGCAGTTCTTC.

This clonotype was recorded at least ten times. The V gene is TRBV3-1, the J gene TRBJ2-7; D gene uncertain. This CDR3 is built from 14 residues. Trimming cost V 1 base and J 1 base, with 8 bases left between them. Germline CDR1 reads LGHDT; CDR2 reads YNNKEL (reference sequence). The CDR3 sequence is CASSQGRRSYEQYF. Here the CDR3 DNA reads TGTGCCAGCAGCCAAGGCCGGAGATCCTACGAGCAGTACTTC.